This T cell receptor (beta chain) was captured in a study of memory CD4+ T cells and cytomegalovirus serostatus (dated by TCRdb to the late 2010s). A note on the overall study: A total of some 33 healthy Belgian adults, of whom 9 were CMV seropositive and about 24 were CMV seronegative, were included in the cohort. The study sequenced CD4+ memory TCRbeta repertoires of a Belgian cohort with known cytomegalovirus serostatus to replicate a published TCR-based CMV serostatus classifier.

The Quick-DNA Microprep Kit was used to extract genomic DNA from the sorted cells. TCRbeta DNA was amplified with the immunoSEQ hsTCRbeta kit following the manufacturer's protocol. TCRbeta libraries were sequenced on an Illumina MiSeq instrument. The paper's data handling went like this. Once out-of-frame sequences had been removed, millions of distinct TCRbeta sequences were left, which works out to an average of roughly 64,000 per individual. Each individual was scored using the number of some 150 previously reported CMV-associated TCRbeta sequences that the individual carried and the total number of productive distinct TCRbeta sequences. A beta-binomial model was reimplemented in Python, and random forests from scikit-learn, run with default parameters, were trained on data from the US cohort. On the Belgian cohort, classifier performance was reported as the median AUC, along with percentile confidence intervals, across 10,000 bootstrap iterations. The table comes from immuneACCESS by way of TCRdb, which keeps in-frame sequences with V and J called. Part of the clones is missing from these tables; in studies checked, under half for an unresolved V gene and the rest for unknown reasons. D and trimming were read from the DNA, whereas the V and J calls and clone size are those reported in that table. This sample has under 100,000 clones in its table, and 65% to 85% of those were observed once. Of the sample, around 0.73% is held by the ten largest clones.

Single viable CD3+CD4+CD8-CD45RO+ cells were sorted as memory CD4+ T cells on a FACSAria II. CMV serostatus was assessed using a Roche Elecsys assay, by which serum IgG against CMV pp150, pp28, p38 and p52 was detected. After thawing, total CD4+ T cells were enriched by positive selection with CD4 magnetic microbeads. The samples came from a separate study whose specific focus was interrogating the CD4+ T cell memory repertoire. Peripheral blood mononuclear cells were isolated and cryopreserved following standard operating procedures; serum was stored at -80 °C. The staining used CD3-PerCP (BW264/56), CD4-APC (RPA-T4), CD45RO-PE (UCHT1) and CD8-Pacific Orange (3B5) antibodies, and Sytox blue was used to exclude non-viable cells. Beyond this particular receptor, the publication reports: Among the 150 to 200 previously reported CMV-associated TCRbeta sequences, roughly 68 showed up in the CD4+ memory repertoires, with each one found in between one and five individuals. On the Belgian cohort, the classifier based on the original framework reached a median bootstrapped AUC of 0.95, with a 95% CI of 0.76-1.00. The results were interpreted as suggesting that the CMV-associated TCR signature is mostly present in the CD4+ memory repertoire. CMV serostatus prediction reached a median bootstrapped AUC of approximately 0.95 with the original framework and 0.91 with a US-trained random forest. Only CD4+CD45RO+ memory cells were sequenced, in contrast to the original study, in which naive and memory CD4+ and CD8+ populations were covered.

This clone was seen a few times. The clone's antigen remains unknown. No much larger clonotype is one base removed from it; base qualities were not supplied. Input material: memory CD4+ T cells from blood. This clonotype was obtained from an adult in good health and CMV-seronegative.

At the DNA level, the sequence is TGTGCCAGCAGTTCAGTTCCCCAAAAACTGTTTTTT. This gives the protein CASSSVPQKLFF. The rearrangement combines TRBV6-6 with TRBJ1-4; the D gene remains uncertain. The V and J ends are trimmed by 4 bases and 9 bases, leaving 9 bases between them. CDR1 and CDR2, looked up from the germline V gene (reference sequence), are MNHNY and SVGAGI. The CDR3 sequence holds 12 residues, the cysteine and phenylalanine included. The retained sequence is limited to the CDR3, 36 bases, with the frame set at the first base.